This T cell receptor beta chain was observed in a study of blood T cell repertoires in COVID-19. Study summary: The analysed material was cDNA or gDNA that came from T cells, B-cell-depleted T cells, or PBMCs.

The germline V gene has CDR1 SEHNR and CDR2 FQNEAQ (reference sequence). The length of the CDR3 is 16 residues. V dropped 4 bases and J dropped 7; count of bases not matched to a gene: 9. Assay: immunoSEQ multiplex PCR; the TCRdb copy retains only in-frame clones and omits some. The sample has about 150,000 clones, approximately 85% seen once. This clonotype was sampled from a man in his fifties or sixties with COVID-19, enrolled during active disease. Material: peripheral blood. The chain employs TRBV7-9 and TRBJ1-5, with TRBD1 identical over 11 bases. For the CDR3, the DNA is TGTGCCAGCAGCTCACCGGACAGGGGGCCGGGGCAGCCCCAGCATTTT. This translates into CASSSPDRGPGQPQHF.